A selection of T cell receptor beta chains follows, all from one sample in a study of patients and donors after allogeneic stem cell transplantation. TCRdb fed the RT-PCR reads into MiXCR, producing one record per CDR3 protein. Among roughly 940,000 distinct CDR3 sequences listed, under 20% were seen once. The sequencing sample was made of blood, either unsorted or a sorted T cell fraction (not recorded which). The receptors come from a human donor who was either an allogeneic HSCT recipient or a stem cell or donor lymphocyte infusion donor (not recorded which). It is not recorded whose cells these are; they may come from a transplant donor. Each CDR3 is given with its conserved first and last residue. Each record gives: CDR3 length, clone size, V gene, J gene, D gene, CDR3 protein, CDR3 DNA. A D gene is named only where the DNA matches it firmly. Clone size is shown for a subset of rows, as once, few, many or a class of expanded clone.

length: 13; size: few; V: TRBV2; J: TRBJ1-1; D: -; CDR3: CASSAEGNTEAFF; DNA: TGTGCCAGCAGCGCAGAGGGGAACACTGAAGCTTTCTTT
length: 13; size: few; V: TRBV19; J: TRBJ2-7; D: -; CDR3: CASSPGIFYEQYF; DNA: TGTGCCAGTAGTCCCGGGATATTCTACGAGCAGTACTTC
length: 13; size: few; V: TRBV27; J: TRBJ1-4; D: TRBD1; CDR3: CASSWGTDEKLFF; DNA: TGTGCCAGCAGTTGGGGGACAGACGAAAAACTGTTTTTT
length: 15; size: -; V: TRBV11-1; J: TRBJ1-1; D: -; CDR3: CASSTTGTRNTEAFF; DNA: TGTGCCAGCAGCACAACCGGGACAAGAAACACTGAAGCTTTCTTT
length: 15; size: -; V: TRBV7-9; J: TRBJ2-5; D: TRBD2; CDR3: CAGSFQRGYQETQYF; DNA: TGTGCCGGCAGTTTCCAGCGGGGGTACCAAGAGACCCAGTACTTC
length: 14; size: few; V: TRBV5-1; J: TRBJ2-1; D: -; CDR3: CASAPGQQGGEQFF; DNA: TGCGCCAGCGCACCGGGACAACAAGGGGGTGAGCAGTTCTTC
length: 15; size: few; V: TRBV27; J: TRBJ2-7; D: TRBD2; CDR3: CASSSGLAGAHEQYF; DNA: TGTGCCAGCAGTTCGGGACTAGCGGGAGCCCACGAGCAGTACTTC
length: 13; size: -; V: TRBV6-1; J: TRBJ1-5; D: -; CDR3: CASSWGFNQPQHF; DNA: TGTGCCAGCTCGTGGGGGTTCAATCAGCCCCAGCATTTT
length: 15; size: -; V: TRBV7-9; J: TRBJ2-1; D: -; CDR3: CASSARSSSEFRQFF; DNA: TGTGCCAGCAGCGCCCGCTCTTCCAGTGAGTTTCGGCAGTTCTTC
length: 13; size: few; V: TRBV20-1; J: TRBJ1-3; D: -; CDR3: CSAQGAVGNTIYF; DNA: TGCAGTGCCCAAGGGGCGGTGGGAAACACCATATATTTT